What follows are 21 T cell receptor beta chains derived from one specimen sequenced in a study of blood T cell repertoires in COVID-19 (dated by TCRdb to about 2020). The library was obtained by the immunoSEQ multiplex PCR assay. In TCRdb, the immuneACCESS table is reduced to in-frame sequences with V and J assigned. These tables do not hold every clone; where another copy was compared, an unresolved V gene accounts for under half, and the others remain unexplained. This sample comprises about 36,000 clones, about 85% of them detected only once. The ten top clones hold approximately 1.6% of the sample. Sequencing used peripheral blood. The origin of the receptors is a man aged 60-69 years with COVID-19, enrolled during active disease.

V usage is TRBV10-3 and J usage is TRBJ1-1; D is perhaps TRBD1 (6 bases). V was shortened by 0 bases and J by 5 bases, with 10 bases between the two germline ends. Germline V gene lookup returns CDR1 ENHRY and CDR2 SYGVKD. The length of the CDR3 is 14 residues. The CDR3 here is CAISESAGETEAFF. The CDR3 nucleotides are TGTGCCATCAGTGAGTCGGCAGGGGAGACTGAAGCTTTCTTT.

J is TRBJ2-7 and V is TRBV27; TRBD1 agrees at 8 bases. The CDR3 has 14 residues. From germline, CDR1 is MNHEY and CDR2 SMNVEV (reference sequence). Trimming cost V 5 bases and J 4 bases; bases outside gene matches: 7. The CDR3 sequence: CASSLGQGFYEQYF. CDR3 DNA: TGTGCCAGCAGTCTCGGACAGGGTTTTTACGAGCAGTACTTC.

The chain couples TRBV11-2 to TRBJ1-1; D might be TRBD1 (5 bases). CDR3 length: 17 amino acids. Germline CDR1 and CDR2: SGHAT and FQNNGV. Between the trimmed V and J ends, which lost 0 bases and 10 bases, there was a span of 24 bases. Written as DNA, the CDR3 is TGTGCCAGCAGCTTAGATTTAACGGGGGTGTATCTCTCCCGAGCTTTCTTT. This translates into CASSLDLTGVYLSRAFF.

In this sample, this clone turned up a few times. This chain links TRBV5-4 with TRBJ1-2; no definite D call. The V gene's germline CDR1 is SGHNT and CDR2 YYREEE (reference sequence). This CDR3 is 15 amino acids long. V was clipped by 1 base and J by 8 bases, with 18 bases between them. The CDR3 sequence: CASSLRSSEVKGYTF. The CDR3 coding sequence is TGTGCCAGCAGCTTGAGGTCGTCGGAGGTGAAGGGCTACACCTTC.

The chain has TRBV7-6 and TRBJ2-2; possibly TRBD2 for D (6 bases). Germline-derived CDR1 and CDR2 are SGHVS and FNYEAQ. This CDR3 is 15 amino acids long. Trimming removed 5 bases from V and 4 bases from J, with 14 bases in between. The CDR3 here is CASSGGTARTGELFF. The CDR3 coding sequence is TGTGCCAGCAGCGGGGGGACGGCCCGCACCGGGGAGCTGTTTTTT.

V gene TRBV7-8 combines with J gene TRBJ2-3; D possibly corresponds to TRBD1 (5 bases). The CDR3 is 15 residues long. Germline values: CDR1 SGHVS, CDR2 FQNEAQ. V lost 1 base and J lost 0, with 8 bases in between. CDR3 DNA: TGTGCCAGCAGCTTAGAACAGGCTAGCACAGATACGCAGTATTTT. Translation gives CASSLEQASTDTQYF. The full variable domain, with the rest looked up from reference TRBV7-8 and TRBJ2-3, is GAGVSQSPRYKVAKRGQDVALRCDPISGHVSLFWYQQALGQGPEFLTYFQNEAQLDKSGLPSDRFFAERPEGSVSTLKIQRTQQEDSAVYLCASSLEQASTDTQYFGPGTRLTVL.

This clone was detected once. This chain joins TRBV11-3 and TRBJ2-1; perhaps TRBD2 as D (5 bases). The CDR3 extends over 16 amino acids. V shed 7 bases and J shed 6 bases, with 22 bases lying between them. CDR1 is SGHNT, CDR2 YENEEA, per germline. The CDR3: CASNLLGSSRGNEQFF. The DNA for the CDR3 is TGTGCCAGCAACCTACTAGGGTCCTCTCGGGGCAATGAGCAGTTCTTC.

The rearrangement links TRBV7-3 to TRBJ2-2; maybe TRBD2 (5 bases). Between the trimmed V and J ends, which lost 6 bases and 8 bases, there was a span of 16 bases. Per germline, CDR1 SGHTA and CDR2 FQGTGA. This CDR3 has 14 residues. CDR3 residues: CASSSASSAGELFF. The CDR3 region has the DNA TGTGCCAGCAGTTCGGCTAGCAGTGCGGGGGAGCTGTTTTTT.

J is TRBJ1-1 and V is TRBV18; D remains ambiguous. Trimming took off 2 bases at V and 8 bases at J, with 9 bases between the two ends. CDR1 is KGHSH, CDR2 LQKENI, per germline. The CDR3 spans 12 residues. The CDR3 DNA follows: TGTGCCAGCTCACCATCGCAGAAAGAAGCTTTCTTT. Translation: CASSPSQKEAFF.

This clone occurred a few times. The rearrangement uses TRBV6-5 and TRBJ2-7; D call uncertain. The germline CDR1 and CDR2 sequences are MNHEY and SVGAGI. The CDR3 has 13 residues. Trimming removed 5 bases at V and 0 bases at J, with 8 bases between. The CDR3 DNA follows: TGTGCCAGCAGTCCGTCCCCCTCCTACGAGCAGTACTTC. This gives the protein CASSPSPSYEQYF.

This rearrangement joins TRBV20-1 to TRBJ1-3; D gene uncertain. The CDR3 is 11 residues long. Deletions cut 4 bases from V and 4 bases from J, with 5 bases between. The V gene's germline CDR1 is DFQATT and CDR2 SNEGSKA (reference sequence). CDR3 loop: CSAKQGNTIYF. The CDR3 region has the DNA TGCAGTGCTAAACAGGGAAACACCATATATTTT.

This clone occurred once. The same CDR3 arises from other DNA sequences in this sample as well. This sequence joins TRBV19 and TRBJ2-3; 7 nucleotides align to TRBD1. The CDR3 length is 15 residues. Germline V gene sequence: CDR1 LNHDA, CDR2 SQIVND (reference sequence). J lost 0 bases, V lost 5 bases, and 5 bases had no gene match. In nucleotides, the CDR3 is TGTGCCAGTAGTCCCTGGGACAGTAGCACAGATACGCAGTATTTT. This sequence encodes CASSPWDSSTDTQYF.

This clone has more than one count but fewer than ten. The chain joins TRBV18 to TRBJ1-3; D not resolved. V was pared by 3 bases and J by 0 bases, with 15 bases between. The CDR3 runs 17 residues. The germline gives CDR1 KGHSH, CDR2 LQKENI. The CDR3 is CASSPALSGASGNTIYF. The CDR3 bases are TGTGCCAGCTCACCTGCTCTCTCGGGAGCCTCTGGAAACACCATATATTTT.

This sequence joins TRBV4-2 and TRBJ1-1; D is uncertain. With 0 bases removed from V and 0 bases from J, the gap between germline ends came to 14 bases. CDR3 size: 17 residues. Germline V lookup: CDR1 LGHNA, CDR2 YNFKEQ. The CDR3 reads CASSQELGVVMNTEAFF. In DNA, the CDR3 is TGTGCCAGCAGCCAAGAGCTCGGGGTCGTTATGAACACTGAAGCTTTCTTT.

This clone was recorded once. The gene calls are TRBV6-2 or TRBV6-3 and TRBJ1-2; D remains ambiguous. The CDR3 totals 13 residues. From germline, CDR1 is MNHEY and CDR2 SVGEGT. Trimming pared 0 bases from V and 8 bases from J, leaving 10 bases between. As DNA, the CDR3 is TGTGCCAGCAGTTACTCGCCGGGGAGCGGCTACACCTTC. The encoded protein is CASSYSPGSGYTF.

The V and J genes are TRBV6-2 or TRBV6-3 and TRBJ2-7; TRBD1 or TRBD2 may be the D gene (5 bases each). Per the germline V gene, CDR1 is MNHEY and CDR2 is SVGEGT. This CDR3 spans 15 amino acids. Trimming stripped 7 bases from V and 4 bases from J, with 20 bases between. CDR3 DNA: TGTGCCAGCACCCCGGGGTCGCTGGGGCCTTACGAGCAGTACTTC. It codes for CASTPGSLGPYEQYF.

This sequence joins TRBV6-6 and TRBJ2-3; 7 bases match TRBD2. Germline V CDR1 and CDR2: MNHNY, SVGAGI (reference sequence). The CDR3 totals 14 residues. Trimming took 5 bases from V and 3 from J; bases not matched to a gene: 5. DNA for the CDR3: TGTGCCAGCAGTCCCCTAGCGGTAACAGATACGCAGTATTTT. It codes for CASSPLAVTDTQYF.

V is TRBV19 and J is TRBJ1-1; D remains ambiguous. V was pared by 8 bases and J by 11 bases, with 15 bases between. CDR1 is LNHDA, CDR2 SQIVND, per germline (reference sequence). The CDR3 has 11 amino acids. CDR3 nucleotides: TGTGCCAGTGCCACGGGAGGTGAGGCTTTCTTT. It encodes CASATGGEAFF.

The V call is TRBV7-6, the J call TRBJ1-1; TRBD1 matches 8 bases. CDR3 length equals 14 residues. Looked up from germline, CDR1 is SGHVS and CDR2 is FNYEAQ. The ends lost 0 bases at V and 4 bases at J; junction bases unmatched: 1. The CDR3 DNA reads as TGTGCCAGCAGCTTAGCGGACAGGGCCACTGAAGCTTTCTTT. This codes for CASSLADRATEAFF.

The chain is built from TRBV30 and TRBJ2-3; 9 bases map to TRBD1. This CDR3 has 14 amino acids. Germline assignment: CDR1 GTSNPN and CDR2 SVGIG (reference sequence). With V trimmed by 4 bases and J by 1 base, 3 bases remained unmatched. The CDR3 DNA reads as TGTGCCTGGAACAGGGGGCGCCGCACAGATACGCAGTATTTT. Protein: CAWNRGRRTDTQYF.

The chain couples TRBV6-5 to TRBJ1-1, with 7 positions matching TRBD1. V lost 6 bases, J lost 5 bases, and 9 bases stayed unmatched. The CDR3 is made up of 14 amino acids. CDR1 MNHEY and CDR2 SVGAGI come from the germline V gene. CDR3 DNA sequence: TGTGCCAGCAGCCCACGACAGGGCCGGACTGAAGCTTTCTTT. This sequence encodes CASSPRQGRTEAFF.